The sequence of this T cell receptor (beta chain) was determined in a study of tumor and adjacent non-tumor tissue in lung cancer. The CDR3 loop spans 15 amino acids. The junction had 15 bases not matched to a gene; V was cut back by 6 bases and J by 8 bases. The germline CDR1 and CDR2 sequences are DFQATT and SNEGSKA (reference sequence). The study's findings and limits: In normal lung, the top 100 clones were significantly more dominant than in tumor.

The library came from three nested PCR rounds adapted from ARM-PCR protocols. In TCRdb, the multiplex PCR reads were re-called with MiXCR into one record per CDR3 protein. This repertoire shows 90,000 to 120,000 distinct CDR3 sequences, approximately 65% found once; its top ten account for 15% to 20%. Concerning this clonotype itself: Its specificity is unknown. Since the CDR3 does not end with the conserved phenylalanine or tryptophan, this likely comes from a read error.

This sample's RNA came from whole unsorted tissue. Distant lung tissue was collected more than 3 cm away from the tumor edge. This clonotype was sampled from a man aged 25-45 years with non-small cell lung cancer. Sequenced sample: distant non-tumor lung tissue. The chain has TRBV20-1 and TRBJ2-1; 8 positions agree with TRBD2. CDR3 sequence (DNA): TGCAGTGCCCTGACCAAGACTAGCGTTCTCCATGAGCAGTTCTTA. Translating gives CSALTKTSVLHEQFL.